The 10 T cell receptor beta chains listed next were all sequenced from one sample in a study of high-grade serous ovarian cancer treatment subgroups. This table comes from immunoSEQ multiplex PCR, and its TCRdb copy is limited to in-frame clones, with some not included. The table includes about 30,000 clones, about 86% detected once. Tumor tissue was taken before any definitive surgery or chemotherapy was given. The specimen was tumor tissue. The receptor source for this set is a human donor with high-grade serous ovarian cancer.

V gene TRBV5-1 combines with J gene TRBJ1-3; 7 bases are a match to TRBD1. The CDR3 is 17 amino acids. Germline values: CDR1 SGHRS, CDR2 YFSETQ. V dropped 0 bases and J dropped 2; count of bases not matched to a gene: 8. In DNA, the CDR3 is TGCGCCAGCAGCTTGGGGATGACAGGGTCCCCTGGAAACACCATATATTTT. Its protein product is CASSLGMTGSPGNTIYF.

This chain links TRBV6-1 with TRBJ2-4; a possible D gene is TRBD2 (6 bases). The germline gives CDR1 MNHNS, CDR2 SASEGT. The CDR3 has 18 amino acids. V shed 4 bases and J shed 2 bases, with 21 bases lying between them. The CDR3 region has the DNA TGTGCCAGCAGTGCCGCAGGACCGACTAGGCAGACCAAAAACATTCAGTACTTC. Translated, it gives CASSAAGPTRQTKNIQYF.

V and J are TRBV5-3 and TRBJ1-5; weak D call: TRBD1 (5 bases). TRBV5-3 is labeled an ORF, and its function is uncertain. This CDR3 region has 15 residues. Trimming took off 8 bases at V and 4 bases at J, with 19 bases between the two ends. CDR3 nucleotides: TGTGCCAGCAGCCGCCGGGACGGAAAAAATCAGCCCCAGCATTTT. This codes for CASSRRDGKNQPQHF.

This chain connects TRBV30 to TRBJ2-1, with D hard to call. Trimming pared 2 bases from V and 2 bases from J, leaving 7 bases between. CDR3 length: 13 residues. Germline V gene sequence: CDR1 GTSNPN, CDR2 SVGIG (reference sequence). CDR3 nucleotides: TGTGCCTGGAGTCCTATCCCCTACAATGAGCAGTTCTTC. This sequence encodes CAWSPIPYNEQFF.

This chain links TRBV29-1 with TRBJ2-3; the D is unclear. Germline CDR1 SQVTM, CDR2 ANQGSEA. The length of the CDR3 is 11 residues. Trimming took off 4 bases at V and 5 bases at J, with 7 bases between the two ends. CDR3 sequence: CSVALLDTQYF. CDR3 coding DNA: TGCAGCGTTGCCTTATTAGATACGCAGTATTTT.

The chain has TRBV19 and TRBJ2-7; 8 positions match TRBD2. The germline V gene has CDR1 LNHDA and CDR2 SQIVND (reference sequence). V dropped 6 bases and J dropped 2; count of bases not matched to a gene: 3. CDR3 length: 13 residues. This CDR3 is CASSQAGAYEQYF. The CDR3 DNA reads as TGTGCCAGTAGCCAAGCGGGAGCCTACGAGCAGTACTTC.

This sequence joins TRBV30 and TRBJ2-7; 8 bases are a match to TRBD1. Germline V CDR1 and CDR2: GTSNPN, SVGIG (reference sequence). V was clipped by 2 bases and J by 2 bases; unmatched bases: 2. This CDR3 has 13 residues. Here the CDR3 DNA reads TGTGCCTGGAGTCGGGACAGGACCTACGAGCAGTACTTC. Its translation: CAWSRDRTYEQYF.

This chain uses TRBV12-5 with TRBJ2-1; 11 bases fit TRBD2. With V trimmed by 3 bases and J by 10 bases, 26 bases remained unmatched. CDR3 length: 21 amino acids. Germline CDR1 LGHNT, CDR2 FRNRAP. The CDR3 DNA reads as TGTGCTAGTGGTTTTACCCGGGATGGCCGGTCCCAACTAGCGGGAGACCGGGAGCAGTTCTTC. Its protein product is CASGFTRDGRSQLAGDREQFF. The full variable domain, with the rest looked up from reference TRBV12-5 and TRBJ2-1, is DARVTQTPRHKVTEMGQEVTMRCQPILGHNTVFWYRQTMMQGLELLAYFRNRAPLDDSGMPKDRFSAEMPDATLATLKIQPSEPRDSAVYFCASGFTRDGRSQLAGDREQFFGPGTRLTVL.

A single count supports this clone. CDR3 loop: CASSLSGVPYEQYF. As DNA, the CDR3 is TGCGCCAGCAGCCTATCGGGGGTGCCCTACGAGCAGTACTTC. The chain carries TRBV5-1 and TRBJ2-7; possible D gene TRBD2, 6 bases. Trimming shortened V by 4 bases and J by 2 bases, and 13 bases separated the two germline ends. The CDR3 extends over 14 amino acids. CDR1 is SGHRS, CDR2 YFSETQ, per germline.

Here the CDR3 DNA reads TGTGCCAGCAGTCCCCAGTACAATCAGCCCCAGCATTTT. Translating gives CASSPQYNQPQHF. This chain uses TRBV27 with TRBJ1-5; D is unresolved. The V gene's germline CDR1 is MNHEY and CDR2 SMNVEV (reference sequence). The CDR3 totals 13 residues. Trimming cost V 5 bases and J 3 bases, with 8 bases left between them.